This T cell receptor beta chain originates from a study of Ad26.COV2.S vaccination and SARS-CoV-2 variants (dated by TCRdb to 2020 to 2023). At the level of the whole study: Donors in the vaccine arm were drawn from COV1001, a phase I-IIa trial of Ad26.COV2.S in healthy adults that was multicentre, randomized, double-blind and placebo-controlled. Dosing of Ad26.COV2.S was intramuscular, at either 5x10^10 or 1x10^11 viral particles, delivered as one shot or as two shots spaced 56 days apart. The specificity and breadth of SARS-CoV-2-reactive T cell receptors after Ad26.COV2.S vaccination were assessed by TCRbeta repertoire sequencing. A total of around 32 samples were included in the TCR-sequenced set, comprising some 20 Ad26.COV2.S vaccine recipients, 5 placebo recipients and 8 SARS-CoV-2 convalescent individuals. Trial participants were randomized into five groups of five, in which low-dose or high-dose Ad26.COV2.S was given once or twice, or placebo was given on both occasions. Investigators remained blinded to trial group allocation during experiments and outcome assessment.

The treatment or condition label on this specimen signifies: around 19 received Ad26.COV2.S at low or high dose, single or two shots; five or six received placebo; per-sample allocation not given. For vaccine and placebo recipients, the sequenced repertoires came from samples collected on day 63 after the first injection. In Cohort 1b, roughly 26 adults aged 18-55 years were enrolled at a single site in Boston, USA, between 29 July and 7 August 2020. Ad26.COV2.S consisted of a replication-incompetent adenovirus type 26 vector by which a prefusion-stabilized SARS-CoV-2 spike protein from the original Wuhan strain was expressed. What the study reported, not specific to this receptor: The study was not powered for comparison of responses between vaccine doses or regimens. Vaccine and placebo recipients had similar non-spike TCR breadth, a finding consistent with the vaccine containing only spike. Spike-specific TCR breadth was higher in Ad26.COV2.S recipients than in placebo recipients (P = 0.0014). According to the authors, total T cell responses may have been underestimated by the TCR breadth and depth analyses. After vaccination, substantial breadth of spike-specific CD8+ and CD4+ T cell responses was reported.

Worth noting for this clone: The target of this receptor is not known. Base-call qualities are not available, and no considerably larger clone is one nucleotide away.

TCRbeta CDR3 regions were sequenced with the immunoSEQ Assay. After extraction, genomic DNA underwent amplification by bias-controlled multiplex PCR, followed by high-throughput sequencing. As for the authors' bioinformatics: To quantify the absolute abundance of every unique TCRbeta CDR3 region, sequences were collapsed and filtered. T cell fraction was estimated by normalizing TCRbeta template counts to usable DNA, with usable DNA measured through amplification of reference genes found in all nucleated cells. Repertoire TCRs were annotated as SARS-CoV-2-specific when V gene, CDR3 amino acid sequence and J gene were exactly matched to a known reactive TCR set. The reference SARS-CoV-2 TCR set was obtained from MIRA and was filtered for enrichment in COVID-19-positive ImmuneCODE repertoires, whereby public or cross-reactive TCRs were removed. Based on the MIRA antigens, annotated TCRs were further analysed at the level of specific ORF or position within ORF. Depth was the summed frequency of annotated unique rearrangements, while breadth was defined as annotated unique rearrangements over total unique productive rearrangements. Two-sided Wilcoxon rank-sum tests were used to compare TCR breadth between groups. As stored in TCRdb, this immuneACCESS dataset retains in-frame rearrangements with V and J assigned. A fraction of the clones does not appear; measured against another copy, unresolved V genes explain less than half of the discrepancy, and the remainder lacks a known reason. V, J and clone size derive from that table, while D and trimming were established from the DNA sequence. Counted in this sample were hundreds of thousands of clones; around 86% of them appeared once. 3.4% of the sample is in the top ten clones.

CDR1 and CDR2 (GTSNPN, SVGIG) derive from the germline V gene (reference sequence). The junction shows trimming of 0 bases on V and 5 bases on J, and the gene matches do not reach 9 bases of it. The CDR3, from cysteine to phenylalanine, totals 15 residues. Kept here is only the CDR3 DNA, which spans 45 bases and is read in frame from base 1. This clonotype was sampled from a person aged 18-60 years who received the Ad26.COV2.S COVID-19 vaccine or a placebo. In this chain, TRBV30 is recombined with TRBJ2-5, with 7 central nucleotides matching TRBD2. This specimen consisted of peripheral blood, obtained in a trial of Ad26.COV2.S vaccine versus placebo. The nucleotides read TGTGCCTGGAGTGTCGGAATTAGCGGGCGGGAGACCCAGTACTTC. Translation gives CAWSVGISGRETQYF.